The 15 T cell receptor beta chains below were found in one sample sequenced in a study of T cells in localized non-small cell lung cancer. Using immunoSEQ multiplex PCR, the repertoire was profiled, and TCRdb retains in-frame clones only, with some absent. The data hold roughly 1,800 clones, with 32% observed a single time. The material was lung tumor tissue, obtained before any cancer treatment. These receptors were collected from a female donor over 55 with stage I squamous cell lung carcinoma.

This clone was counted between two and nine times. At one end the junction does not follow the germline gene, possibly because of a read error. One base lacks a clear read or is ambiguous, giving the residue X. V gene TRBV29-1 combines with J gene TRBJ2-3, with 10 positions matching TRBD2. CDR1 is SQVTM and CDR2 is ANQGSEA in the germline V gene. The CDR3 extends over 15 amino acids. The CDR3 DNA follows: TGCAGCRTTGAAGAGTGGGTCGAGCGGGGGGGGATCCAGTATTTT. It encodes CSXEEWVERGGIQYF.

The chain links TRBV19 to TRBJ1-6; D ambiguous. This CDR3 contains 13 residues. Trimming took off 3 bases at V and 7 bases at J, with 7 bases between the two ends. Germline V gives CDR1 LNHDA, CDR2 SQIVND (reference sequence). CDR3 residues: CASSISENSPLHF. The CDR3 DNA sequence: TGTGCCAGTAGTATCTCGGAAAATTCACCCCTCCACTTT.

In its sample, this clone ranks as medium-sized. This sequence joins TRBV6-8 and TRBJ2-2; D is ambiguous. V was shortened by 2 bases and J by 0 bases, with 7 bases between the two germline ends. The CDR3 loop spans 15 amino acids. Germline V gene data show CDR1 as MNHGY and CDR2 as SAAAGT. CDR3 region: CASSYDDPNTGELFF. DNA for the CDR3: TGTGCCAGCAGTTACGACGATCCGAACACCGGGGAGCTGTTTTTT.

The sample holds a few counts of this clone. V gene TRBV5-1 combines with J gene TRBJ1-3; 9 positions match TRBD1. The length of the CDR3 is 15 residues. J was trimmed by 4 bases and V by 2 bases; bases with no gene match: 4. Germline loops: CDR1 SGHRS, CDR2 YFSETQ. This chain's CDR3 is CASSFTGGPGNTIYF. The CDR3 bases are TGCGCCAGCAGCTTCACAGGGGGCCCCGGAAACACCATATATTTT.

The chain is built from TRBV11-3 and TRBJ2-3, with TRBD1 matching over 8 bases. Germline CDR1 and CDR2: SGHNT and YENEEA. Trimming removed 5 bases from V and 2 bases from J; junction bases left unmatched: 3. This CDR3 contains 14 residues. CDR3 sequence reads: CASSMTGVTDTQYF. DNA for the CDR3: TGTGCCAGCAGCATGACAGGGGTCACAGATACGCAGTATTTT.

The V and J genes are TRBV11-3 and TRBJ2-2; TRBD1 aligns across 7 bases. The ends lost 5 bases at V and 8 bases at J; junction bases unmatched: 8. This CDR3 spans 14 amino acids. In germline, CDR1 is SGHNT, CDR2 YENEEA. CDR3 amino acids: CASSARQGSGELFF. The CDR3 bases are TGTGCCAGCAGCGCGAGACAGGGATCGGGGGAGCTGTTTTTT.

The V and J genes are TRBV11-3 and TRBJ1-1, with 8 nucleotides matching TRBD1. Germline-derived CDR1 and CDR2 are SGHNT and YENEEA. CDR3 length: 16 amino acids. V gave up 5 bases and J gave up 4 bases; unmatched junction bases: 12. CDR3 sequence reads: CASSPGQGMLGTEAFF. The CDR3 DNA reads TGTGCCAGCAGCCCAGGACAGGGAATGTTAGGCACTGAAGCTTTCTTT.

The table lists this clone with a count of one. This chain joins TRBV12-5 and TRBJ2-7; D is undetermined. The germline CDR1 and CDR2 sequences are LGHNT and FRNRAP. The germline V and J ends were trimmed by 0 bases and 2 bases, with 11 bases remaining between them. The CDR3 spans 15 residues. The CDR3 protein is CASGLVTDLAYEQYF. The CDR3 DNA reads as TGTGCTAGTGGTTTGGTAACGGACCTGGCCTACGAGCAGTACTTC.

In nucleotides, the CDR3 is TGCAGCACGGGAGTTTCCCAAGAGACCCAGTACTTC. This encodes CSTGVSQETQYF. The chain employs TRBV29-1 and TRBJ2-5; a weak D match, TRBD2 (6 bases). V lost 8 bases and J 1 base, leaving 11 bases between the germline ends. The V gene's germline CDR1 is SQVTM and CDR2 ANQGSEA. The CDR3 is made up of 12 amino acids.

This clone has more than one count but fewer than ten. CDR3 loop: CASSLTTGELGNTEAFF. DNA for the CDR3: TGTGCCAGCAGCTTAACTACAGGGGAATTGGGCAACACTGAAGCTTTCTTT. J is TRBJ1-1 and V is TRBV9; 7 bases map to TRBD1. This CDR3 is built from 17 residues. Germline lookup yields CDR1 SGDLS and CDR2 YYNGEE. V shed 4 bases, J shed 2 bases, and the junction held 14 bases outside the gene matches.

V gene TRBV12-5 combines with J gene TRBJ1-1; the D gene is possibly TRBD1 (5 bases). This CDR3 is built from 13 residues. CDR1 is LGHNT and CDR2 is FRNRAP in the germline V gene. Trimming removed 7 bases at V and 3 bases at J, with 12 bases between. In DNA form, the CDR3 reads TGTGCTAGTGCCCGGGACGGAGACACTGAAGCTTTCTTT. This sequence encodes CASARDGDTEAFF.

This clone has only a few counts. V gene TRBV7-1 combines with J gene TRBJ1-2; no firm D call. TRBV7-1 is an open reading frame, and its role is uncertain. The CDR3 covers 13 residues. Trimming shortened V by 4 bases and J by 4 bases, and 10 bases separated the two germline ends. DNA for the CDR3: TGTGCCAGCAGCTTAACGACGGCCTATGGCTACACCTTC. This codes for CASSLTTAYGYTF.

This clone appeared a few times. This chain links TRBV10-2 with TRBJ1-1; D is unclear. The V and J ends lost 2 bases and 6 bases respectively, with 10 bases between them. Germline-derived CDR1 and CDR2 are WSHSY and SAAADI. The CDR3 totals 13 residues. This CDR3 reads CASSELFSSEAFF. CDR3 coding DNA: TGCGCCAGCAGTGAGCTGTTTTCCTCTGAAGCTTTCTTT.

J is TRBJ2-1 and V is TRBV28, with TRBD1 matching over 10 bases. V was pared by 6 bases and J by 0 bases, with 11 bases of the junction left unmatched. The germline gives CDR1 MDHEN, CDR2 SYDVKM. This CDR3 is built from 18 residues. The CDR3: CASRPGQGRSSSYNEQFF. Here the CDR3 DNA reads TGTGCCAGCAGACCGGGACAGGGGCGATCGAGCTCCTACAATGAGCAGTTCTTC.

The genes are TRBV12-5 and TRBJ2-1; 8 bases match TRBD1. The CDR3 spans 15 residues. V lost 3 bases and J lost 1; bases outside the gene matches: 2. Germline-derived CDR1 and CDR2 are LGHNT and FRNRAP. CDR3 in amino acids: CASGFDRGSYNEQFF. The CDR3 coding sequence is TGTGCTAGTGGTTTCGACAGGGGTTCCTACAATGAGCAGTTCTTC. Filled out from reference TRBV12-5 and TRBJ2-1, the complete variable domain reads DARVTQTPRHKVTEMGQEVTMRCQPILGHNTVFWYRQTMMQGLELLAYFRNRAPLDDSGMPKDRFSAEMPDATLATLKIQPSEPRDSAVYFCASGFDRGSYNEQFFGPGTRLTVL.